This T cell receptor (beta chain) was sequenced for a study of CD8+CD57+ T cells in acquired aplastic anemia (dated by TCRdb to 2016 to 2019). In terms of the full investigation: Extracted DNA from sorted CD4+ and CD8+ cells averaged around 3.3 ug, ranging from roughly 0.19 to 27.4 ug. Healthy donor samples averaged approximately 10 million reads for CD4+ and approximately 11 million for CD8+ cells. Broad study findings and their caveats: About 28 CD8+ CDR3 sequences were found in both patients and controls but appeared to be highly expressed in patients and within the immunodominant clones of the patients. CD8+ Simpson's diversity did not differ significantly between patients and healthy controls (P=0.060).

For this clonotype: Its binding antigen is unknown. Nothing much larger sits one base from this clone, and base qualities are not available.

In this study, sorted CD4+ and CD8+ T cells from the blood of healthy subjects and of severe aplastic anemia patients had their TCR repertoires deep-sequenced. Ficoll-Paque density gradient centrifugation was used to isolate peripheral blood mononuclear cells. CD4+ and CD8+ T cells were sorted by FACS or magnetic beads before DNA extraction. V is reduced by 4 bases and J by 3 bases, leaving a spacing of 16 bases between them. CDR1 is given as LNHNV and CDR2 as YYDKDF, both from the germline V gene (reference sequence). The CDR3 covers 15 residues, taking in both the cysteine and the phenylalanine. Of the read, only the CDR3 DNA is kept; its 45 bases are in frame from base 1. TCR beta VDJ combination and CDR3 sequence profiling used genomic DNA as the template. An Illumina HiSeq 2000 was the platform used for TCR repertoire sequencing. As for how the authors treated the data: TRBV/TRBJ rearrangement plots, CDR3 size and DJ length profiles, and Simpson's diversity index were used to evaluate the repertoires. The most abundant DNA sequence in the deep sequencing data was defined as the immunodominant clone. CDR3 amino acid sequences were screened for sharing across subjects and compared with published repertoires and the VDJdb database. In TCRdb, the public reads were trimmed at Q25 with fastp and aligned with MiXCR, with productive beta chains retained. CDR3 protein sequences are deduplicated, and each keeps its most common genes and DNA. These V and J calls rely on TCRdb rather than the paper's analysis. The sample table contains tens of thousands of distinct CDR3 sequences; only one count was recorded for under 80% of them. The ten largest clones capture approximately 22% of the sample.

The V and J genes are TRBV15 and TRBJ2-7, and perhaps TRBD1 as D gene, on 6 matching bases. The TCR comes from a human donor in good health, serving as a control. The sample comprised sorted CD4+, CD8+, or CD8+CD57+ T cells (not recorded which) from PBMCs. The CDR3: CATSTPPGQSYEQYF. The nucleotides are TGTGCCACCAGCACACCCCCGGGACAAAGCTACGAGCAGTACTTC.